This paragraph reports one TCR beta chain. The antigen is undetermined. Germline CDR1 reads DFQATT; CDR2 reads SNEGSKA (reference sequence). The CDR3 has 12 amino acids. This sample is drawn from a study of post-analysis software for immune sequencing data. Study context: The courses of disease that were included comprised relapsing-remitting, secondary progressive and progressive-relapsing multiple sclerosis. Notes on the study in general: Batch-matched samples strongly co-clustered by F measure. Diversity measured as normalized Chao1 was significantly lower in multiple sclerosis patients than in controls. Several TRBV segments, TRBV5-6, TRBV5-1 and TRBV20-1 among them, were found more frequent in patients than controls.

Sequencing libraries made from TCR beta cDNA carried unique molecular identifiers. It was from roughly 1 to 10 million T cells that about half a million cDNA molecules came. Each CDR3 protein is one row after TCRdb ran MiXCR on the PCR reads. The sample comprises 650,000 to 900,000 distinct CDR3 sequences, just over 45% of which are singletons, and roughly 4.4% rests with the top ten. This receptor was obtained from a girl aged 10-17 years with multiple sclerosis. Sequenced sample: blood. The chain links TRBV20-1 to TRBJ2-4, with a tentative D call TRBD1 (6 bases). The J call is uncertain, as TRBJ2-7 better fits the DNA end. This chain's CDR3 is CSARGQGLEQYF. CDR3 DNA sequence: TGCAGTGCTAGAGGGCAGGGGCTCGAGCAGTACTTC.